The rows below give T cell receptor beta chains drawn from one sample of a study of cytomegalovirus exposure and HLA in healthy donors. This table comes from immunoSEQ multiplex PCR, and its TCRdb copy is limited to in-frame clones, with some not included. The repertoire includes about 93,000 clones, just under 80% of them detected once, and 7.3% sits in the top ten. The sequenced sample consisted of PBMCs. All receptors derive from a young man in good health and CMV-seronegative. Each CDR3 is given with its conserved first and last residue. A D gene is named only where the DNA matches it firmly. Clone size is stated in some rows and not others, as once, few, many or a class when expanded.

length: 18; J: TRBJ2-6; size: NA; D: TRBD1; V: TRBV9; CDR3: CASSVGGQGARGANVLTF; DNA: TGTGCCAGCAGCGTAGGTGGACAGGGGGCGCGTGGGGCCAACGTCCTGACTTTC
length: 16; J: TRBJ2-5; size: NA; D: TRBD2; V: TRBV5-4; CDR3: CASSPPGLAGEETQYF; DNA: TGTGCCAGCAGCCCGCCGGGACTAGCGGGAGAAGAGACCCAGTACTTC
length: 17; J: TRBJ1-6; size: NA; D: TRBD1; V: TRBV4-1; CDR3: CASSNTGTEILTSPLHF; DNA: TGCGCCAGCAGCAATACCGGGACAGAGATTTTAACCTCACCCCTCCACTTT
length: 16; J: TRBJ2-1; size: NA; D: NA; V: TRBV11-1; CDR3: CASSLGHREMNNEQFF; DNA: TGTGCCAGCAGCTTAGGACATCGGGAGATGAACAATGAGCAGTTCTTC
length: 11; J: TRBJ1-1; size: NA; D: NA; V: TRBV18; CDR3: CASSAEAEAFF; DNA: TGTGCCAGCTCAGCTGAAGCCGAAGCTTTCTTT
length: 14; J: TRBJ2-7; size: NA; D: NA; V: TRBV27; CDR3: CATGPGTPTYEQYF; DNA: TGTGCCACCGGACCTGGGACACCTACCTACGAGCAGTACTTC
length: 15; J: TRBJ1-6; size: NA; D: TRBD1; V: TRBV2; CDR3: CASSGDSRYNSPLHF; DNA: TGTGCCAGCAGTGGGGACAGCAGATATAATTCACCCCTCCACTTT
length: 13; J: TRBJ2-1; size: NA; D: NA; V: TRBV18; CDR3: CASSPPLYNEQFF; DNA: TGTGCCAGCTCACCACCCCTTTACAATGAGCAGTTCTTC
length: 12; J: TRBJ2-5; size: once; D: NA; V: TRBV6-1; CDR3: CASKLTRETQYF; DNA: TGTGCCAGCAAACTGACGCGGGAGACCCAGTACTTC
length: 16; J: TRBJ1-1; size: NA; D: NA; V: TRBV5-1; CDR3: CASSVGPPLGGTEAFF; DNA: TGCGCCAGCAGCGTGGGACCGCCCCTCGGGGGCACTGAAGCTTTCTTT
length: 13; J: TRBJ2-7; size: once; D: NA; V: TRBV6-5; CDR3: CASSYSGVGEQYF; DNA: TGTGCCAGCAGTTACTCAGGGGTAGGCGAGCAGTACTTC
length: 12; J: TRBJ2-1; size: NA; D: NA; V: TRBV9; CDR3: CASSVQGNEQFF; DNA: TGTGCCAGCAGCGTACAGGGGAATGAGCAGTTCTTC
length: 14; J: TRBJ2-3; size: NA; D: TRBD2; V: TRBV7-2; CDR3: CASSQGLATDTQYF; DNA: TGTGCCAGCAGCCAGGGACTAGCAACAGATACGCAGTATTTT
length: 15; J: TRBJ1-1; size: NA; D: NA; V: TRBV7-9; CDR3: CASSPRSPANTEAFF; DNA: TGTGCCAGCAGCCCTAGATCCCCAGCCAACACTGAAGCTTTCTTT
length: 15; J: TRBJ2-2; size: NA; D: TRBD1; V: TRBV5-1; CDR3: CASGQQGAGAGELFF; DNA: TGCGCCAGCGGACAACAGGGGGCCGGTGCCGGGGAGCTGTTTTTT
length: 15; J: TRBJ2-7; size: many; D: TRBD1; V: TRBV10-3; CDR3: CAISTGDLTSYEQYF; DNA: TGTGCCATCAGTACAGGGGACCTCACATCCTACGAGCAGTACTTC
length: 16; J: TRBJ2-7; size: NA; D: NA; V: TRBV7-2; CDR3: CASSLGIGGSSYEQYF; DNA: TGTGCCAGCAGCTTAGGAATCGGGGGAAGCTCCTACGAGCAGTACTTC
length: 16; J: TRBJ2-3; size: NA; D: TRBD2; V: TRBV6-1; CDR3: CASSEARGGTTDTQYF; DNA: TGTGCCAGCAGTGAAGCCCGGGGGGGTACCACAGATACGCAGTATTTT
length: 13; J: TRBJ1-1; size: NA; D: NA; V: TRBV25-1; CDR3: CASSEQGGTEAFF; DNA: TGTGCCAGCAGTGAACAGGGTGGCACTGAAGCTTTCTTT
length: 13; J: TRBJ1-1; size: NA; D: NA; V: TRBV10-3; CDR3: CAISESTGVGAFF; DNA: TGTGCCATCAGTGAGTCGACGGGGGTTGGAGCTTTCTTT